The 18 T cell receptor beta chains listed next were all sequenced from one sample in a study of patients and donors after allogeneic stem cell transplantation. TCRdb re-derived calls from the RT-PCR reads in MiXCR, one entry per CDR3 protein. The table shows hundreds of thousands of distinct CDR3 sequences, with 16% occurring only once. Sequencing input: blood, either unsorted or a sorted T cell fraction (not recorded which). These receptor sequences come from a human donor who was either an allogeneic HSCT recipient or a stem cell or donor lymphocyte infusion donor (not recorded which). It is not recorded whose cells these are; they may come from a transplant donor.

In this sample, this clonotype turned up many times. The gene calls are TRBV7-9 and TRBJ2-7, with D hard to call. Germline CDR1 is SEHNR and CDR2 is FQNEAQ (reference sequence). Trimming pared 1 base from V and 3 bases from J, leaving 16 bases between. This CDR3 is built from 16 residues. As DNA, the CDR3 is TGTGCCAGCAGCTTAGATAGGAGCTACCAGAACTACGAGCAGTACTTC. Amino acids: CASSLDRSYQNYEQYF.

This chain connects TRBV18 to TRBJ2-5, with D hard to call. The CDR3 spans 14 residues. CDR1 and CDR2 (germline): KGHSH, LQKENI. V was pared by 2 bases and J by 2 bases, with 9 bases between. Here the CDR3 DNA reads TGTGCCAGCTCACCAGTGCACCCGCAAGAGACCCAGTACTTC. Its translation is CASSPVHPQETQYF.

This clonotype was seen at least ten times. The chain links TRBV4-2 to TRBJ2-3, with TRBD2 as a possible D gene (6 bases). The CDR3 loop spans 14 amino acids. Trimming stripped 5 bases from V and 2 bases from J, with 11 bases between. Germline CDR1 and CDR2: LGHNA and YNFKEQ. The CDR3 loop is CASSTSMVTDTQYF. The CDR3 DNA follows: TGTGCCAGCAGCACTAGCATGGTCACAGATACGCAGTATTTT.

The chain is built from TRBV12-3 or TRBV12-4 and TRBJ1-1, with D unresolved. V shed 6 bases and J shed 3 bases, with 11 bases lying between them. The CDR3 extends over 13 amino acids. The DNA for the CDR3 is TGTGCCAGCAGACCCGGACCGGACACTGAAGCTTTCTTT. It yields the protein CASRPGPDTEAFF.

The chain is built from TRBV24-1 and TRBJ2-2; 7 bases match TRBD1. The CDR3 is 16 amino acids. Per germline, CDR1 KGHDR and CDR2 SFDVKD. With V trimmed by 3 bases and J by 4 bases, 7 bases remained unmatched. The CDR3 coding sequence is TGTGCCACCAGTGATAGGGACAGAAGTGGCACCGGGGAGCTGTTTTTT. It encodes CATSDRDRSGTGELFF.

This chain joins TRBV11-3 and TRBJ2-1, with 11 bases matching TRBD2. Germline lookup yields CDR1 SGHNT and CDR2 YENEEA. This CDR3 has 16 amino acids. J gave up 8 bases and V 5 bases, and 11 bases lay outside the gene matches. The CDR3 nucleotides read TGTGCCAGCAGCCTAGGGAGTAGCGGGAGGGCCTATGAGCAGTTCTTC. This translates into CASSLGSSGRAYEQFF.

This clonotype came up a few times. The genes are TRBV3-1 and TRBJ1-5; D may be TRBD1 (5 bases). Trimming removed 6 bases at V and 4 bases at J, with 13 bases between. The CDR3 has 14 amino acids. Germline assignment: CDR1 LGHDT and CDR2 YNNKEL (reference sequence). CDR3 loop: CASSYQGGNQPQHF. Here the CDR3 DNA reads TGTGCCAGCAGTTATCAGGGAGGGAATCAGCCCCAGCATTTT. The full variable domain, completed using reference TRBV3-1 and TRBJ1-5, is DTAVSQTPKYLVTQMGNDKSIKCEQNLGHDTMYWYKQDSKKFLKIMFSYNNKELIINETVPNRFSPKSPDKAHLNLHINSLELGDSAVYFCASSYQGGNQPQHFGDGTRLSIL.

The genes are TRBV4-1 and TRBJ1-4, with no clear D. V lost 3 bases and J 3 bases, leaving 11 bases between the germline ends. Germline-derived CDR1 and CDR2 are MGHRA and YSYEKL. The CDR3 loop spans 15 amino acids. In DNA form, the CDR3 reads TGCGCCAGCAGCCAGCCGTTTCGTTCTAATGAAAAACTGTTTTTT. Protein sequence: CASSQPFRSNEKLFF.

This clonotype has only a few counts. The chain links TRBV4-1 to TRBJ2-1; TRBD2 matches 10 bases. CDR1 and CDR2 (germline): MGHRA, YSYEKL. The CDR3 length is 13 residues. Trimming cost V 1 base and J 10 bases; bases outside gene matches: 1. CDR3 DNA: TGCGCCAGCAGCCAAGTGGGACTAGCGGAGCAGTTCTTC. This encodes CASSQVGLAEQFF.

This clonotype was seen ten or more times. The chain carries TRBV12-3 or TRBV12-4 and TRBJ2-2; unclear D gene. This CDR3 comprises 12 residues. Trimming shortened V by 7 bases and J by 1 base, and 4 bases separated the two germline ends. The CDR3 region is CASKKNTGELFF. CDR3 bases: TGTGCCAGCAAGAAGAACACCGGGGAGCTGTTTTTT.

This clonotype was detected a few times. The J gene is TRBJ2-7, the V gene TRBV5-1; TRBD1 agrees at 7 bases. Germline V CDR1 and CDR2: SGHRS, YFSETQ. The ends lost 0 bases at V and 2 bases at J; junction bases unmatched: 17. The CDR3 runs 19 residues. CDR3 DNA: TGCGCCAGCAGCTTGGCATTAAAAGGGACAGCCAGATCAACCTACGAGCAGTACTTC. It is translated as CASSLALKGTARSTYEQYF.

There are many counts of this clonotype. V usage is TRBV10-3 and J usage is TRBJ2-1; TRBD2 agrees at 11 bases. This CDR3 has 17 residues. CDR1 ENHRY and CDR2 SYGVKD come from the germline V gene. After removal of 6 bases from V and 4 bases from J, the junction contained 11 bases not matched to a gene. CDR3: CAISEVGLADIYNEQFF. The CDR3 DNA is TGTGCCATCAGCGAAGTGGGACTAGCGGATATTTACAATGAGCAGTTCTTC.

The table lists this clonotype with a few counts. The chain is built from TRBV9 and TRBJ2-2; D uncertain. Germline CDR1 reads SGDLS; CDR2 reads YYNGEE. The CDR3 is 16 residues long. Trimming removed 3 bases from V and 2 bases from J, with 14 bases in between. CDR3 protein: CASSEPPTVNTGELFF. The CDR3 region has the DNA TGTGCCAGCAGCGAGCCCCCGACGGTAAACACCGGGGAGCTGTTTTTT.

This clonotype was counted between two and nine times. The chain links TRBV20-1 to TRBJ1-2, with D perhaps TRBD1 (5 bases). Trimming cost V 0 bases and J 10 bases, with 12 bases left between them. The CDR3 extends over 12 amino acids. CDR1 and CDR2 (germline): DFQATT, SNEGSKA (reference sequence). The CDR3 reads CSARDLVRDYTF. CDR3 DNA sequence: TGCAGTGCTAGAGATCTGGTCAGGGACTACACCTTC.

The chain recombines TRBV11-3 with TRBJ2-7; D ambiguous. The germline V gene encodes CDR1 SGHNT and CDR2 YENEEA. This CDR3 is built from 13 residues. Trimming removed 1 base at V and 7 bases at J, with 11 bases between. CDR3 sequence reads: CASSLGTISEQYF. CDR3 DNA sequence: TGTGCCAGCAGCTTAGGCACTATCTCTGAGCAGTACTTC.

This clonotype has ten or more counts. The genes are TRBV12-3 or TRBV12-4 and TRBJ1-3; D not certain. The CDR3 is made up of 16 amino acids. V was clipped by 3 bases and J by 4 bases, with 16 bases between them. CDR3 bases: TGTGCCAGCAGTTTGGGTGAGGTCCTCTGGGGAAACACCATATATTTT. It encodes CASSLGEVLWGNTIYF.

J is TRBJ1-3 and V is TRBV19; D is uncertain. Trimming stripped 3 bases from V and 0 bases from J, with 9 bases between. Looked up from germline, CDR1 is LNHDA and CDR2 is SQIVND (reference sequence). The CDR3 is 15 residues long. CDR3 region: CASSMPVISGNTIYF. The CDR3 nucleotides are TGTGCCAGTAGTATGCCAGTGATCTCTGGAAACACCATATATTTT.

V and J are TRBV6-5 and TRBJ1-1; no reliable D call. The length of the CDR3 is 13 residues. Germline V gives CDR1 MNHEY, CDR2 SVGAGI. Trimming left V 0 bases short and J 5 bases short, with 7 bases between. CDR3 loop: CASSYSPGTEAFF. CDR3 in DNA: TGTGCCAGCAGTTACTCGCCGGGGACTGAAGCTTTCTTT.